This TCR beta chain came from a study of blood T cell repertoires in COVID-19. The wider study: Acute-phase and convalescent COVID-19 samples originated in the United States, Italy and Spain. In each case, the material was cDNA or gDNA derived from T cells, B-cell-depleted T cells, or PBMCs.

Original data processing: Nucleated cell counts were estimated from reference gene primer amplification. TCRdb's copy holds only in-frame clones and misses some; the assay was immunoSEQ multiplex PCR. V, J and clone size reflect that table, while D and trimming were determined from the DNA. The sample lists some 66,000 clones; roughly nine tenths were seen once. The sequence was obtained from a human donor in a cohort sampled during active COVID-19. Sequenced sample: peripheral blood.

CDR3 in amino acids: CASSLKQNSYEQYF. The CDR3 coding sequence is TGTGCCAGCAGTTTAAAACAGAATTCCTACGAGCAGTACTTC. The rearrangement uses TRBV6-5 and TRBJ2-7; no clear D. This CDR3 has 14 amino acids. V lost 4 bases to trimming and J lost 1 base, with 11 bases between them. Germline CDR1 MNHEY, CDR2 SVGAGI.